One and the same sample provided the 16 T cell receptor beta chains below, sequenced in a study of cytomegalovirus exposure and HLA in healthy donors (dated by TCRdb to about 2017). Library generation was performed with the immunoSEQ multiplex PCR assay. TCRdb obtained this table from immuneACCESS and retained in-frame rearrangements with V and J assigned. These tables miss some clones; where compared with another copy, unresolved V genes account for less than half of the shortfall, and the remainder is unexplained. A total of about 120,000 clones appear in this sample, 80% to 90% of them only once. Around 1.2% of the sample is taken by the ten largest. Sequencing was performed on PBMCs. Every receptor here comes from a woman aged 18-29 years in good health and CMV-seronegative.

J is TRBJ1-1 and V is TRBV20-1, with no clear D. CDR1 and CDR2 from the germline V gene are DFQATT and SNEGSKA (reference sequence). The V end was cut by 6 bases, the J end by 7 bases, with 6 bases between. The CDR3 has 9 amino acids. CDR3 sequence reads: CSAGGEAFF. Here the CDR3 DNA reads TGCAGTGCCGGAGGTGAAGCTTTCTTT.

The chain couples TRBV28 to TRBJ2-1; TRBD1 agrees at 8 bases. This CDR3 spans 16 amino acids. V dropped 1 base and J dropped 4; count of bases not matched to a gene: 6. The germline V gene has CDR1 MDHEN and CDR2 SYDVKM. The CDR3 loop reads CASSLSTGGRYNEQFF. The CDR3 DNA reads TGTGCCAGCAGTTTATCTACAGGGGGAAGATACAATGAGCAGTTCTTC.

This chain joins TRBV19 and TRBJ1-1, with TRBD1 identical over 11 bases. This CDR3 contains 16 residues. CDR1 is LNHDA and CDR2 is SQIVND in the germline V gene (reference sequence). The junction had 10 bases not matched to a gene; V was cut back by 4 bases and J by 6 bases. The CDR3 nucleotides read TGTGCCAGTAGTACCCTCGGACAGGGGGCGATTGCTGAAGCTTTCTTT. It is translated as CASSTLGQGAIAEAFF.

CDR3 loop: CASSRSFEQYF. The CDR3 DNA follows: TGTGCCAGCAGCCGGAGTTTCGAGCAGTACTTC. The V gene is TRBV7-9, the J gene TRBJ2-7; D unclear. The V gene lost 5 bases and the J gene lost 6 bases, with 8 bases spanning the gap. This CDR3 has 11 amino acids. In germline, CDR1 is SEHNR, CDR2 FQNEAQ (reference sequence).

This rearrangement joins TRBV5-8 to TRBJ1-4; D not resolved. CDR3 length: 16 residues. Germline V gives CDR1 SGHTS, CDR2 YDEGEE. Trimming pared 2 bases from V and 8 bases from J, leaving 19 bases between. CDR3 coding DNA: TGTGCCAGCAGCTTCAATTATTTCCTCGAGCCGGAAAAACTGTTTTTT. Translation gives CASSFNYFLEPEKLFF.

This rearrangement joins TRBV6-4 to TRBJ2-6; D gene ambiguous. The V gene lost 2 bases and the J gene lost 0 bases, with 8 bases spanning the gap. Germline V gene sequence: CDR1 MRHNA, CDR2 SNTAGT. This CDR3 has 16 residues. The CDR3 DNA sequence: TGTGCCAGCAGTGACAACGAACACTCTGGGGCCAACGTCCTGACTTTC. Translated, it gives CASSDNEHSGANVLTF.

The V call is TRBV5-4, the J call TRBJ1-4; D ambiguous. Germline CDR1 is SGHNT and CDR2 is YYREEE (reference sequence). Deletions cut 4 bases from V and 8 bases from J, with 24 bases between. The CDR3 totals 17 residues. CDR3 region: CASSPGSGLLGEEKLFF. Here the CDR3 DNA reads TGTGCCAGCAGCCCTGGGTCCGGACTCCTCGGGGAAGAAAAACTGTTTTTT.

The V and J genes are TRBV9 and TRBJ2-3, with TRBD1 matching over 8 bases. Germline CDR1 SGDLS, CDR2 YYNGEE. J lost 2 bases, V lost 4 bases, and 12 bases had no gene match. This CDR3 contains 17 residues. CDR3 nucleotides: TGTGCCAGCAGCAGAGGACGACAGGGGACAACCACAGATACGCAGTATTTT. It encodes CASSRGRQGTTTDTQYF.

The chain joins TRBV28 to TRBJ2-1, with 9 nucleotides matching TRBD1. Germline lookup yields CDR1 MDHEN and CDR2 SYDVKM. With 5 bases clipped from V and 8 bases from J, the junction kept 7 bases outside the gene matches. This CDR3 comprises 14 residues. The CDR3 loop reads CASSLGTGNDEQFF. The CDR3 nucleotides are TGTGCCAGCAGTCTCGGGACAGGGAACGATGAGCAGTTCTTC. Looking up the rest from reference TRBV28 and TRBJ2-1 gives the full variable domain: DVKVTQSSRYLVKRTGEKVFLECVQDMDHENMFWYRQDPGLGLRLIYFSYDVKMKEKGDIPEGYSVSREKKERFSLILESASTNQTSMYLCASSLGTGNDEQFFGPGTRLTVL.

The chain couples TRBV29-1 to TRBJ1-2; 10 nucleotides agree with TRBD1. CDR3 length equals 13 residues. Germline V gives CDR1 SQVTM, CDR2 ANQGSEA. V gave up 4 bases and J gave up 8 bases; unmatched junction bases: 7. The chain's CDR3 is CSVGQGAKEGYTF. DNA for the CDR3: TGCAGCGTTGGACAGGGGGCAAAAGAGGGCTACACCTTC.

This clone was counted a single time. The rearrangement links TRBV6-5 to TRBJ1-2, with a tentative D call TRBD1 (5 bases). The CDR3 length is 12 residues. Germline CDR1 is MNHEY and CDR2 is SVGAGI. V was cut by 5 bases and J by 5 bases, with 9 bases left in between. CDR3 residues: CASSKTGYGYTF. CDR3 in DNA: TGTGCCAGCAGTAAAACAGGATATGGCTACACCTTC.

The chain combines TRBV9 with TRBJ1-1, with D perhaps matching TRBD1 (6 bases). Germline V gene data show CDR1 as SGDLS and CDR2 as YYNGEE. CDR3 size: 12 residues. V was trimmed by 3 bases and J by 11 bases, leaving 14 bases between them. The CDR3: CASSAREGVAFF. In DNA form, the CDR3 reads TGTGCCAGCAGCGCCCGGGAGGGGGTGGCTTTCTTT.

This rearrangement joins TRBV28 to TRBJ2-7, with 13 bases identical to TRBD2. Germline V CDR1 and CDR2: MDHEN, SYDVKM. V gave up 6 bases and J gave up 0 bases; unmatched junction bases: 5. The CDR3 sequence is 16 residues long. The CDR3: CASSRGTSGNSYEQYF. The CDR3 DNA is TGTGCCAGCAGCCGTGGGACTAGCGGGAACTCCTACGAGCAGTACTTC.

V usage is TRBV6-1 and J usage is TRBJ1-6, with 10 bases lining up with TRBD1. CDR1 and CDR2 (germline): MNHNS, SASEGT. The CDR3 runs to 15 residues. The V and J ends lost 5 bases and 10 bases, in that order; junction bases with no gene match: 8. The CDR3 spells CASSLGQGIGSPLHF. CDR3 in DNA: TGTGCCAGCAGTCTGGGACAGGGGATTGGATCACCCCTCCACTTT.

This clone was seen once. The chain couples TRBV13 to TRBJ2-7; 8 nucleotides agree with TRBD2. Germline V gene lookup returns CDR1 PRHDT and CDR2 FYEKMQ (reference sequence). The CDR3 is made up of 15 amino acids. The V segment lost 5 bases and the J segment 6 bases; nucleotides outside the gene matches: 12. The DNA of the CDR3 is TGTGCCAGCAGCCAAAGGAAGCGGGGGCCTTCCGAGCAGTACGTC. The encoded protein is CASSQRKRGPSEQYV.

The rearrangement uses TRBV28 and TRBJ1-2; maybe TRBD1 (6 bases). The CDR3 spans 15 residues. Germline CDR1 reads MDHEN; CDR2 reads SYDVKM. Trimming left V 6 bases short and J 4 bases short, with 18 bases between. CDR3 DNA sequence: TGTGCCAGCAGCCGCACTCTCGGACAGTCCTATGGCTACACCTTC. Its protein product is CASSRTLGQSYGYTF.